The source of this TCR beta chain is a study of technical replicates of blood from a handful of donors listed by TCRdb under 2017. The method was the immunoSEQ multiplex PCR assay. TCRdb stores this immuneACCESS table with in-frame sequences only. Part of the clones is absent; in the studies checked, under half of the shortfall reflects unresolved V genes, and no reason is known for the rest. The sample has about 11,000 clones on record, roughly 94% of them singletons. 7% to 8.5% of the sample is taken by the ten largest. This clone was seen once. What antigen it recognizes has not been identified. No much larger clone is present one base from it, and per-base qualities are unavailable. For CDR1 and CDR2, the germline V gene lists KGHSH and LQKENI. From the cysteine through the phenylalanine, the CDR3 covers 14 amino acids. Just the 42-base CDR3 DNA is kept, in frame starting at base 1. V lost 6 bases and J lost 2 bases; the stretch between them is 13 bases long.

Sequencing used PBMCs. This TCR was recovered from a human donor in good health. The rearranged segments are TRBV18 and TRBJ2-5, with TRBD1 as a weak D call on 6 bases. The sequenced DNA is TGTGCCAGCTCTCGAGCCGGGACACAAGAGACCCAGTACTTC. Its translation reads: CASSRAGTQETQYF.